The following is a TCR beta chain sequence with its context. This record comes from a study of blood T cell repertoires in COVID-19. As for the study in general: Nucleic acid was either cDNA or gDNA, and it came from T cells, B-cell-depleted T cells, or PBMCs.

Sequencing used immunoSEQ multiplex PCR; TCRdb keeps in-frame clones, though not all of them. The sample gives 150,000 to 190,000 clones, roughly 80% of which show up once; 0.5% to 0.65% is in the top ten. The V segment lost 5 bases and the J segment 7 bases; nucleotides outside the gene matches: 6. CDR3 length: 16 residues. Germline loops: CDR1 SGHVS, CDR2 FNYEAQ. The clonotype comes from a man in his 60s with acute or convalescent COVID-19. The sequenced sample consisted of peripheral blood. The V gene is TRBV7-6, the J gene TRBJ2-2; 14 positions agree with TRBD2. The CDR3 region is CASSLGTSGGVGELFF. CDR3 nucleotide sequence: TGTGCCAGCAGCCTAGGGACTAGCGGGGGTGTCGGGGAGCTGTTTTTT.